The sequence of this T cell receptor (beta chain) was determined in a study of T cells in Graves' hyperthyroidism and ophthalmopathy. This clonotype showed up just a few times. V gave up 0 bases and J gave up 2 bases; unmatched junction bases: 4. This CDR3 comprises 16 residues. CDR1 is SGHDT and CDR2 is YYEEEE in the germline V gene. Stability of Graves' hyperthyroidism was defined as absent ophthalmopathy progression within 18 months. RNA transcripts gave rise to amplified TCR beta CDR3 regions. RT-PCR in the first round (using the HTBI primer set) targeted the TCR CDR3. MiXCR, applied by TCRdb to the multiplex PCR reads, yields one record per CDR3 protein. Seen here are 340,000 or so distinct CDR3 sequences, roughly a fifth observed once, and the top ten hold about 50%.

This rearrangement joins TRBV5-6 to TRBJ2-3; 9 bases agree with TRBD1. The sample taken for sequencing was blood. This sequence was found in a woman aged 50 to 60 with Graves' hyperthyroidism. The CDR3 loop is CASSLEGQGYTDTQYF. CDR3 nucleotides: TGTGCCAGCAGCTTGGAGGGACAGGGATACACAGATACGCAGTATTTT.